This T cell receptor (beta chain) derives from a study of cytomegalovirus exposure and HLA in healthy donors. General study results and limits: Donor immune exposure was known only as CMV serostatus.

Trimming removed 4 bases from V and 2 bases from J; junction bases left unmatched: 9. Germline V gene sequence: CDR1 MDHEN, CDR2 SYDVKM. The length of the CDR3 is 16 residues. Worth noting for this clone: Antigen unknown.

Both 60 Vbeta primers and 13 Jbeta primers went into the PCR. Only in-frame clones appear in the TCRdb table, and some are missing; sequencing was by immunoSEQ multiplex PCR. The table has 150,000 to 200,000 clones, about four fifths seen once. Sequenced input: PBMCs. This TCR derives from a young woman in good health and CMV-seronegative. The chain joins TRBV28 to TRBJ2-5; the match to TRBD2 covers 8 bases. CDR3 in amino acids: CASSWGDGGVQETQYF. The CDR3 coding sequence is TGTGCCAGCAGTTGGGGTGACGGGGGGGTACAAGAGACCCAGTACTTC.